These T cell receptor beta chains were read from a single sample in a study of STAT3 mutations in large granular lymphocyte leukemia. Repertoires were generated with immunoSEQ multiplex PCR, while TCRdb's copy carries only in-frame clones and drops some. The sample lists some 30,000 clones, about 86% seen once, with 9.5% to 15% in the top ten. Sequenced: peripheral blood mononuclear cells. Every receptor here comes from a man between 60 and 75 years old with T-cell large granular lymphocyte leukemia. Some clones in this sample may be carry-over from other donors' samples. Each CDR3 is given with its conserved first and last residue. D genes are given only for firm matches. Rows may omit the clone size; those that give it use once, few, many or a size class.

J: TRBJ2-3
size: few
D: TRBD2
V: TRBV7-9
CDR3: CASSPRKGGSRTDTQYF
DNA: TGTGCCAGCAGCCCTCGAAAGGGCGGGAGCAGGACAGATACGCAGTATTTT

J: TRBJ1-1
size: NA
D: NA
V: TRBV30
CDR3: CAWRVQSTEAFF
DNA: TGTGCCTGGAGGGTTCAGAGCACTGAAGCTTTCTTT

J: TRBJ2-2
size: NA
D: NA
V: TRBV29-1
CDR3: CSVRGQGGPSVNTGELFF
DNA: TGCAGCGTGAGGGGGCAGGGAGGTCCTAGCGTGAACACCGGGGAGCTGTTTTTT

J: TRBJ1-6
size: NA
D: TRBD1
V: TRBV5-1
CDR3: CASSHGQGGNSPLHF
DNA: TGCGCCAGCAGCCACGGACAGGGGGGCAATTCACCCCTCCACTTT

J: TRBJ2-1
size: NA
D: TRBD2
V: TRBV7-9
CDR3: CASTPITGGSYNEQFF
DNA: TGTGCCAGCACCCCGATTACGGGGGGCTCCTACAATGAGCAGTTCTTC

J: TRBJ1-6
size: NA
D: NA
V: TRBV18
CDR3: CASSPSGGLRLGSPLHF
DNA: TGTGCCAGCTCACCGTCCGGGGGGCTCCGTCTTGGTTCACCCCTCCACTTT

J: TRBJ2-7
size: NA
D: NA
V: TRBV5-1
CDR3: CASSLARGSPYEQYF
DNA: TGCGCCAGCAGCTTGGCACGGGGATCCCCTTACGAGCAGTACTTC

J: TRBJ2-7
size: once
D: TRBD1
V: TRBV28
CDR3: CASIGQGITYEQYF
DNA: TGTGCCAGCATCGGACAGGGGATTACCTACGAGCAGTACTTC

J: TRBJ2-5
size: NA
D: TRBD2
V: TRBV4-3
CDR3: CASSRKLAGGETQYF
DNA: TGCGCCAGCAGCCGGAAACTAGCGGGGGGCGAGACCCAGTACTTC

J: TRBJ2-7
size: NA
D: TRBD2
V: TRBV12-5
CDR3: CASGFPAVGTSGRVSYEQYF
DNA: TGTGCTAGTGGTTTCCCCGCCGTCGGGACTAGCGGGCGAGTCTCCTACGAGCAGTACTTC

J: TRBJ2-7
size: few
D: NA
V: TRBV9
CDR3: CASSVGTVSYEQYF
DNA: TGTGCCAGCAGCGTAGGGACAGTCTCCTACGAGCAGTACTTC

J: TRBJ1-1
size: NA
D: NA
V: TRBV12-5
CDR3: CASGHTRLNTEAFF
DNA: TGTGCTAGTGGCCATACCAGGTTAAACACTGAAGCTTTCTTT

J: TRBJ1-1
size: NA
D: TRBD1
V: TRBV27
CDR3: CASSDRVNTEAFF
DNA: TGTGCCAGCAGTGACAGGGTGAACACTGAAGCTTTCTTT

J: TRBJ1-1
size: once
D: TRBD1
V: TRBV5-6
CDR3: CASSLEPQGATEAFF
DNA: TGTGCCAGCAGCTTGGAACCTCAGGGGGCGACTGAAGCTTTCTTT

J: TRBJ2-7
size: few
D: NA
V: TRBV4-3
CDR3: CASTYVAGTPPYEQYF
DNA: TGCGCCAGCACCTACGTAGCAGGGACACCTCCCTACGAGCAGTACTTC

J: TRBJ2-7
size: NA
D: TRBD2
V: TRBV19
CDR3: CASSQLAGGFSYEQYF
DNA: TGTGCCAGTAGTCAGCTAGCGGGAGGTTTCTCCTACGAGCAGTACTTC

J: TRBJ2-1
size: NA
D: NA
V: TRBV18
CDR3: CASSPSRWEQFF
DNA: TGTGCCAGCTCACCATCAAGGTGGGAGCAGTTCTTC